This T cell receptor beta chain comes out of a study of shared clonotypes between healthy human individuals. The wider study: Each donor's CD4 naive and CD4 memory cells filled three plates apiece, CD8 naive two, and CD8 memory one.

Here immunoSEQ multiplex PCR was the method, and the copy in TCRdb shows in-frame clones only, minus some. The repertoire holds around 700,000 clones, with roughly 94% as singletons. Regarding this clone: Its antigen is still unknown.

This CDR3 region has 15 residues. Germline CDR1 LNHDA, CDR2 SQIVND (reference sequence). Trimming removed 5 bases from V and 2 bases from J, with 15 bases in between. CD45RO negativity and positive selection for CCR7 defined naive CD8 cells, a population that excluded terminally differentiated effector memory CD45RA+ cells. Findings and limits, study-wide: Memory subsets generally showed smaller estimated richness than naive subsets did. A reduction in generation probabilities was seen for non-shared clonotypes relative to those shared by all four donors.

This chain links TRBV19 with TRBJ1-2, with D hard to call. The sequencing input was naive CD8+ T cells sorted from blood. The TCR was taken from a man between 25 and 39 years old in good health. The CDR3 sequence is CASSETPGTNYGYTF. The DNA of the CDR3 is TGTGCCAGTAGTGAAACACCTGGAACCAACTATGGCTACACCTTC.